This TCR beta chain comes out of a study of molecular identifiers for immune sequencing clone quantification. In TCRdb, the PCR reads were re-called with MiXCR into one record per CDR3 protein. The sample has about 40,000 distinct CDR3 sequences, around 20% seen once; the top ten hold less than 9%. Germline V CDR1 and CDR2: ENHRY, SYGVKD. The junction had 15 bases not matched to a gene; V was cut back by 5 bases and J by 5 bases. The CDR3 is 17 residues long. This clonotype was picked up many times. The chain couples TRBV10-3 to TRBJ2-5; TRBD2 matches at 9 bases. The sample taken for sequencing was naive CD8+ T cells from blood, with Jurkat cell RNA spiked in. Subset denoted: FACS-sorted CD8+CD4-CCR7+CD45RA+ naive T cells. The receptor comes from a human donor in good health. Some libraries in this study had Jurkat cell RNA spiked in. As DNA, the CDR3 is TGTGCCATCAGTAGCCCTTTGCTAGCGGGGCTGGGGGAGACCCAGTACTTC. It is translated as CAISSPLLAGLGETQYF.